This T cell receptor (beta chain) was identified during a study of siplizumab effects on memory and regulatory T cells. Comment on this clone: Its antigen is currently unknown.

The J segment lost 6 bases and the V segment lost 5 bases, leaving 3 bases of the junction unmatched. This CDR3 spans 12 amino acids. The germline V gene has CDR1 MNHEY and CDR2 SVGAGI. Data came from immunoSEQ multiplex PCR; TCRdb stores just in-frame clones and leaves some out. The data show fewer than 100,000 clones, with around 94% seen just once and approximately 0.31% held by the top ten. General observations from the study: Naive T cells apparently outstripped memory cells in diversity and seemed major alloresponse contributors.

Specimen: non-Treg CD4+ T cells sorted from blood. The source is a human donor in good health. The chain carries TRBV6-5 and TRBJ2-7; TRBD1 matches 8 bases. The CDR3 is CASSRTGSEQYF. The DNA for the CDR3 is TGTGCCAGCAGTAGGACAGGGTCCGAGCAGTACTTC.